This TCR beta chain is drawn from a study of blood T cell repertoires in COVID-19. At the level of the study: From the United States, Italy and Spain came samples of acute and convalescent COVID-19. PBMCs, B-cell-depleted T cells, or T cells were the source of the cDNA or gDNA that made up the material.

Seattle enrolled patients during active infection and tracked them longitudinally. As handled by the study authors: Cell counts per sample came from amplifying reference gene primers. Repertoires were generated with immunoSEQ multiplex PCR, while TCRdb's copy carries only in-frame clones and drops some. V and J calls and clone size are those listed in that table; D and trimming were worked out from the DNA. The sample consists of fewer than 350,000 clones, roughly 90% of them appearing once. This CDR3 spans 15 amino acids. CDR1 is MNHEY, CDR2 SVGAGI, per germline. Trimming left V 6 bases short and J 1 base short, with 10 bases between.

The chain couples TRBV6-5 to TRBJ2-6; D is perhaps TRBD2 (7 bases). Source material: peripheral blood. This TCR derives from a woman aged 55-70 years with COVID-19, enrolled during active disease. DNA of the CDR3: TGTGCCAGCAGCGAGGGGGGGTCTGGGGCCAACGTCCTGACTTTC. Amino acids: CASSEGGSGANVLTF.